This note documents a single TCR beta chain sequence. Its antigen remains unidentified. The data were taken from a study of cytomegalovirus exposure and HLA in healthy donors. 13 Jbeta primers and 60 Vbeta primers were used for the PCR. Some clones are missing from TCRdb's copy, which holds only in-frame ones; the method was immunoSEQ multiplex PCR. The sample has more than 90,000 clones, around 75% seen once. Unrecorded immune exposure was likely among donors, who were nominally healthy when sampled. From germline, CDR1 is SGHNT and CDR2 YENEEA. V was pared by 3 bases and J by 5 bases, with 12 bases of the junction left unmatched. The CDR3 is 17 amino acids. Points from the study as a whole: Whilst most TCR sequences proved rare, a subset of public TCRs occurred across many donors. Among TCR beta chains, those listed as cytomegalovirus-associated numbered some 160. Earlier results showed most TCR beta V segments being productive about 90% or about 30% of the time.

The V call is TRBV11-3, the J call TRBJ2-3; 9 bases fit TRBD2. The receptor was isolated from a woman aged 25 to 39 in good health and CMV-seronegative. The specimen was PBMCs. The CDR3 nucleotides are TGTGCCAGCAGCTTCGGGGCCATAGCGGGAGCTCAAGATACGCAGTATTTT. Encoded protein: CASSFGAIAGAQDTQYF.